The clone carrying this T cell receptor beta chain was counted between two and nine times. This sample stems from a study of PD-L1 blockade in urothelial cancer. The wider study: Patients with male sex and bladder-origin urothelial cancer accounted for about nine tenths of the roughly 29 enrolled. Blood was tested 3 weeks (second dose) and 6 weeks into treatment.

Trimming cost V 3 bases and J 5 bases; bases outside gene matches: 11. The CDR3 has 16 residues. Looked up from germline, CDR1 is SGHRS and CDR2 is YFSETQ. The number of samples from each patient was between 1 and 8, taken pretreatment and on-treatment. Measured with immunoSEQ multiplex PCR; TCRdb has only the in-frame clones, and not every one. Counted here are fewer than 40,000 clones, approximately 92% occurring once; the ten biggest clones make up around 8.3%. The chain uses TRBV5-1 and TRBJ2-5; 9 bases are a match to TRBD1. This sample comprised PBMCs, obtained around atezolizumab (anti-PD-L1) treatment. This receptor was obtained from a man in his sixties or seventies with urothelial cancer. The DNA for the CDR3 is TGCGCCAGCAGCTACCGTATCACAGGGGGCTGGGAGACCCAGTACTTC. Translated, it gives CASSYRITGGWETQYF.